This is a list of T cell receptor beta chains from one sample in a study of T-cell memory formation after mild COVID-19. MiXCR, applied by TCRdb to the 5' RACE reads, yields one record per CDR3 protein. The sample includes under 250,000 distinct CDR3 sequences, approximately 9% of them seen just once. The source material was PBMCs or a T cell subset sorted from them (not recorded which). These receptors were collected from a young man who had mild COVID-19 (a few samples of this study predate the infection). Cell type and time point are not known. CDR3s include the opening cysteine and the closing phenylalanine or tryptophan. D genes are given only for firm matches. Size is omitted from some rows. Given values are once, few, many or a class for expanded clones.

clone size: few
D gene: NA
V gene: TRBV12-3/TRBV12-4
J gene: TRBJ2-7
CDR3 DNA: TGTGCCAGCAGCCCAAGACTGGGGATCTACGAGCAGTACTTC
CDR3 protein: CASSPRLGIYEQYF

clone size: many
D gene: NA
V gene: TRBV5-6
J gene: TRBJ2-3
CDR3 DNA: TGTGCCAGCAGCTTGGTTGCGGGCGTTAGCACAGATACGCAGTATTTT
CDR3 protein: CASSLVAGVSTDTQYF

clone size: NA
D gene: NA
V gene: TRBV7-3
J gene: TRBJ2-5
CDR3 DNA: TGTGCCAGCAGCTCTCGACGTTTCAGGACCGGGACCTTGGAGACCCAGTACTTC
CDR3 protein: CASSSRRFRTGTLETQYF

clone size: NA
D gene: TRBD2
V gene: TRBV12-3/TRBV12-4
J gene: TRBJ2-5
CDR3 DNA: TGTGCCAGCAGTCCAGGACTAGTTTCCCCACAAGAGACCCAGTACTTC
CDR3 protein: CASSPGLVSPQETQYF

clone size: many
D gene: NA
V gene: TRBV12-3/TRBV12-4
J gene: TRBJ2-3
CDR3 DNA: TGTGCCAGCAGTTTATTCGAGGTCGGAGATACGCAGTATTTT
CDR3 protein: CASSLFEVGDTQYF

clone size: NA
D gene: NA
V gene: TRBV6-2/TRBV6-3
J gene: TRBJ2-1
CDR3 DNA: TGTGCCAGCAGTTTGGACAACAACAATGAGCAGTTCTTC
CDR3 protein: CASSLDNNNEQFF

clone size: few
D gene: NA
V gene: TRBV7-8
J gene: TRBJ2-2
CDR3 DNA: TGTGCCAGCAGCTATGGACGTACTGGGGAGCTGTTTTTT
CDR3 protein: CASSYGRTGELFF

clone size: many
D gene: TRBD1
V gene: TRBV27
J gene: TRBJ2-1
CDR3 DNA: TGTGCCAGCAGTGCGGGACAGGGTAGGTCGAATGAGCAGTTCTTC
CDR3 protein: CASSAGQGRSNEQFF

clone size: NA
D gene: TRBD1
V gene: TRBV25-1
J gene: TRBJ2-3
CDR3 DNA: TGTGCCAGCAGTGAAAAGACAGGGGGGTTTAGCACAGATACGCAGTATTTT
CDR3 protein: CASSEKTGGFSTDTQYF

clone size: many
D gene: NA
V gene: TRBV5-4
J gene: TRBJ2-1
CDR3 DNA: TGTGCCAGCAGCTTGGCCTACAATGAGCAGTTCTTC
CDR3 protein: CASSLAYNEQFF

clone size: few
D gene: NA
V gene: TRBV7-2
J gene: TRBJ2-7
CDR3 DNA: TGTGCCAGCAGCCCTCGAAGAGACTACGAGCAGTACTTC
CDR3 protein: CASSPRRDYEQYF

clone size: NA
D gene: NA
V gene: TRBV18
J gene: TRBJ1-2
CDR3 DNA: TGTGCCAGCTCACTCACCAAGTTCCCAGGGAACTATGGCTACACCTTC
CDR3 protein: CASSLTKFPGNYGYTF

clone size: NA
D gene: NA
V gene: TRBV4-3
J gene: TRBJ2-3
CDR3 DNA: TGCGCCAGCAGCCAAGGGGACGGACGCACAGATACGCAGTATTTT
CDR3 protein: CASSQGDGRTDTQYF

clone size: NA
D gene: TRBD1
V gene: TRBV12-3/TRBV12-4
J gene: TRBJ1-2
CDR3 DNA: TGTGCCAGCAGTTTCAGGGGGCAGGACTATGGCTACACCTTC
CDR3 protein: CASSFRGQDYGYTF

clone size: many
D gene: NA
V gene: TRBV10-3
J gene: TRBJ2-3
CDR3 DNA: TGTGCCATCAGTGTGGGGGACATGAGCACAGATACGCAGTATTTT
CDR3 protein: CAISVGDMSTDTQYF

clone size: NA
D gene: TRBD1
V gene: TRBV18
J gene: TRBJ1-5
CDR3 DNA: TGTGCCAGCTCACCAGACAGGGTAGGTCAGCCCCAGCATTTT
CDR3 protein: CASSPDRVGQPQHF

clone size: few
D gene: NA
V gene: TRBV7-2
J gene: TRBJ1-6
CDR3 DNA: TGTGCCAGCAGCCGTGGGGACGCGACCTATAATTCACCCCTCCACTTT
CDR3 protein: CASSRGDATYNSPLHF

clone size: NA
D gene: TRBD2
V gene: TRBV20-1
J gene: TRBJ2-5
CDR3 DNA: TGCAGTGCTAGAGATCCCGGACTAGCGGGGGGAGAGACCCAGTACTTC
CDR3 protein: CSARDPGLAGGETQYF

clone size: many
D gene: NA
V gene: TRBV4-1
J gene: TRBJ1-1
CDR3 DNA: TGCGCCAGCAGCCAAGGGTCTGAAGCTTTCTTT
CDR3 protein: CASSQGSEAFF

clone size: NA
D gene: NA
V gene: TRBV20-1
J gene: TRBJ2-7
CDR3 DNA: TGCAGTGCATTACCCCAGGGTTTCTACGAGCAGTACTTC
CDR3 protein: CSALPQGFYEQYF

clone size: few
D gene: NA
V gene: TRBV6-1
J gene: TRBJ1-5
CDR3 DNA: TGTGCCAGCAGTGGGATGTGGGATCAGCCCCAGCATTTT
CDR3 protein: CASSGMWDQPQHF

clone size: NA
D gene: NA
V gene: TRBV7-3
J gene: TRBJ1-6
CDR3 DNA: TGTGCCAGCAGCTTAGTACGGGGAAATTCACCCCTCCACTTT
CDR3 protein: CASSLVRGNSPLHF

clone size: few
D gene: TRBD2
V gene: TRBV19
J gene: TRBJ2-2
CDR3 DNA: TGTGCCTCGAGGGTCGGGACTATTAACACCGGGGAGCTGTTTTTT
CDR3 protein: CASRVGTINTGELFF

clone size: NA
D gene: NA
V gene: TRBV5-1
J gene: TRBJ2-6
CDR3 DNA: TGCGCCAGCAGCTACAGGGACCCTACGGCCAACGTCCTGACTTTC
CDR3 protein: CASSYRDPTANVLTF

clone size: NA
D gene: NA
V gene: TRBV20-1
J gene: TRBJ2-7
CDR3 DNA: TGCAGTGCCACGGGACCCGAAGATCCCTACGAGCAGTACTTC
CDR3 protein: CSATGPEDPYEQYF

clone size: few
D gene: TRBD1
V gene: TRBV7-3
J gene: TRBJ1-6
CDR3 DNA: TGTGCCAGCAGCCCGGACAGGGGAAGAAATTCACCCCTCCACTTT
CDR3 protein: CASSPDRGRNSPLHF

clone size: NA
D gene: NA
V gene: TRBV5-1
J gene: TRBJ1-5
CDR3 DNA: TGCGCCAGCAGCCCTGTGGGGGGGTCGCGACAGCCCCAGCATTTT
CDR3 protein: CASSPVGGSRQPQHF

clone size: NA
D gene: NA
V gene: TRBV12-5
J gene: TRBJ2-5
CDR3 DNA: TGTGCTAGTGGTTTGGTACGAGAGACCCAGTACTTC
CDR3 protein: CASGLVRETQYF

clone size: NA
D gene: TRBD1
V gene: TRBV20-1
J gene: TRBJ1-1
CDR3 DNA: TGCAGTGCTAGGACAGGGGGCGGAATTGAAGCTTTCTTT
CDR3 protein: CSARTGGGIEAFF

clone size: few
D gene: NA
V gene: TRBV4-1
J gene: TRBJ1-6
CDR3 DNA: TGCGCCAGCAGCCAAGAAGGGTCCCCTACACCCCTCCACTTT
CDR3 protein: CASSQEGSPTPLHF

clone size: many
D gene: NA
V gene: TRBV7-2
J gene: TRBJ2-1
CDR3 DNA: TGTGCCAGCAGACCGGGGGCCCACAATGAGCAGTTCTTC
CDR3 protein: CASRPGAHNEQFF

clone size: NA
D gene: NA
V gene: TRBV9
J gene: TRBJ2-3
CDR3 DNA: TGTGCCAGCAGCGGGGGCTCCCGTACAGATACGCAGTATTTT
CDR3 protein: CASSGGSRTDTQYF

clone size: few
D gene: TRBD1
V gene: TRBV7-9
J gene: TRBJ2-1
CDR3 DNA: TGTGCCAGCAGCGCCAGGACAGGCTCCCACAATGAGCAGTTCTTC
CDR3 protein: CASSARTGSHNEQFF

clone size: few
D gene: TRBD2
V gene: TRBV5-1
J gene: TRBJ2-3
CDR3 DNA: TGCGCCAGCAGCTTGGGCTCCGGGACTACTCTCACAGATACGCAGTATTTT
CDR3 protein: CASSLGSGTTLTDTQYF

clone size: few
D gene: TRBD1
V gene: TRBV30
J gene: TRBJ1-5
CDR3 DNA: TGTGCCTGGAGTTACAGGGGGAGCACTCAGCCCCAGCATTTT
CDR3 protein: CAWSYRGSTQPQHF

clone size: NA
D gene: NA
V gene: TRBV5-1
J gene: TRBJ2-3
CDR3 DNA: TGCGCCAGCAGCCTGGATACCACTAGCACAGATACGCAGTATTTT
CDR3 protein: CASSLDTTSTDTQYF

clone size: NA
D gene: NA
V gene: TRBV12-3/TRBV12-4
J gene: TRBJ2-3
CDR3 DNA: TGTGCCAGCAGTTTTGAGGGTCGAGGCACAGATACGCAGTATTTT
CDR3 protein: CASSFEGRGTDTQYF

clone size: NA
D gene: NA
V gene: TRBV5-1
J gene: TRBJ2-7
CDR3 DNA: TGCGCCAGCAGAGGAGGGGACAGAGGCTACGAGCAGTACTTC
CDR3 protein: CASRGGDRGYEQYF

clone size: NA
D gene: NA
V gene: TRBV7-6
J gene: TRBJ1-1
CDR3 DNA: TGTGCCAGCAGCCCCCGGGGCCAGGGTACTGGCACTGAAGCTTTCTTT
CDR3 protein: CASSPRGQGTGTEAFF

clone size: NA
D gene: TRBD1
V gene: TRBV3-1
J gene: TRBJ2-5
CDR3 DNA: TGTGCCAGCAGCCATTCCGGGACAGAAGAGACCCAGTACTTC
CDR3 protein: CASSHSGTEETQYF

clone size: few
D gene: TRBD1
V gene: TRBV4-1
J gene: TRBJ2-3
CDR3 DNA: TGCGCCAGCAGCCCTCGGGACAGCCCCGATACGCAGTATTTT
CDR3 protein: CASSPRDSPDTQYF

clone size: few
D gene: NA
V gene: TRBV3-1
J gene: TRBJ1-1
CDR3 DNA: TGTGCCAGCAGCCAGAGGGGCCCGAACACTGAAGCTTTCTTT
CDR3 protein: CASSQRGPNTEAFF

clone size: few
D gene: TRBD1
V gene: TRBV7-2
J gene: TRBJ1-6
CDR3 DNA: TGTGCCACCGACAAAACAGGGGGAAATTCACCCCTCCACTTT
CDR3 protein: CATDKTGGNSPLHF

clone size: NA
D gene: NA
V gene: TRBV3-1
J gene: TRBJ1-6
CDR3 DNA: TGTGCCAGCGGGAGCACCAATAATTCACCCCTCCACTTT
CDR3 protein: CASGSTNNSPLHF

clone size: NA
D gene: TRBD1
V gene: TRBV5-1
J gene: TRBJ1-4
CDR3 DNA: TGCGCCAGCAGCATAGGACAGGGGTCGACTAATGAAAAACTGTTTTTT
CDR3 protein: CASSIGQGSTNEKLFF

clone size: NA
D gene: NA
V gene: TRBV6-2/TRBV6-3
J gene: TRBJ1-2
CDR3 DNA: TGTGCCAGCAGTTACGTCGACCGAGTAATCTATGGCTACACCTTC
CDR3 protein: CASSYVDRVIYGYTF